This TCR beta chain was observed in a study of Graves' ophthalmopathy and Graves' hyperthyroidism. Using RNA transcripts, the TCR beta CDR3 regions were amplified. RT-PCR in the first round used HTBI primers; a second-round multiplex PCR followed. A single record per CDR3 protein comes from TCRdb applying MiXCR to the multiplex PCR reads. This table has 340,000 or so distinct CDR3 sequences, about a sixth appearing once. Between the trimmed V and J ends, which lost 0 bases and 6 bases, there was a span of 9 bases. Germline V gene sequence: CDR1 SGHKS, CDR2 YYEKEE (reference sequence). The CDR3 extends over 13 amino acids. There are many counts of this clonotype.

This TCR came from an adult man with Graves' ophthalmopathy. Sequenced material: peripheral blood. The rearrangement links TRBV5-5 to TRBJ1-1; D is unresolved. CDR3 protein: CASSLAVGPEAFF. CDR3 nucleotide sequence: TGTGCCAGCAGCTTGGCGGTGGGCCCTGAAGCTTTCTTT.